This TCR beta chain is drawn from a study of CD8 T cells in Susac syndrome. CDR1 and CDR2 from the germline V gene are MDHEN and SYDVKM. This CDR3 comprises 17 residues. The V end lost 4 bases, the J end lost 0 bases, and 13 bases lay between the germline ends. RNA totalling about 0.5 to 1 ug underwent reverse transcription with random hexamers. In TCRdb, the immunoSEQ multiplex PCR reads were re-called with MiXCR into one record per CDR3 protein. The table includes about 280,000 distinct CDR3 sequences, approximately 84% detected once. The chain has TRBV28 and TRBJ2-6, with a tentative D call TRBD1 (6 bases). The sequence was obtained from a human donor with multiple sclerosis. The sample was CD8+ T cells from PBMCs. The CDR3 DNA reads TGTGCCAGCAGTTCGCGACAGGTGGACTCTGGGGCCAACGTCCTGACTTTC. The encoded protein is CASSSRQVDSGANVLTF.